The 12 T cell receptor beta chains in this list originate from one sample, sequenced in a study of blood T cell repertoires in COVID-19. Profiled with immunoSEQ multiplex PCR; TCRdb holds only in-frame clones, not every one. The sample comprises around 220,000 clones, around four fifths of which are singletons, and 4% rests with the top ten. The sample consisted of peripheral blood. The receptors stem from a woman aged 40 to 50 with active or convalescent COVID-19.

V usage is TRBV5-4 and J usage is TRBJ1-2, with D perhaps TRBD1 (5 bases). Trimming removed 4 bases from V and 6 bases from J, with 19 bases in between. CDR1 is SGHNT and CDR2 is YYREEE in the germline V gene (reference sequence). The CDR3 is 15 amino acids. CDR3 coding DNA: TGTGCCAGCAGCGCAGGGTGGGGAGGAGGGGATGGCTACACCTTC. As protein: CASSAGWGGGDGYTF.

The table lists this clone with a few counts. This sequence joins TRBV19 and TRBJ2-6; TRBD2 is a possible D gene (5 bases). Germline V gives CDR1 LNHDA, CDR2 SQIVND (reference sequence). V lost 3 bases to trimming and J lost 1 base, with 7 bases between them. This CDR3 is built from 15 residues. Here the CDR3 reads CASSMPGSGANVLTF. DNA for the CDR3: TGTGCCAGTAGTATGCCGGGGTCTGGGGCCAACGTCCTGACTTTC.

This chain uses TRBV5-6 with TRBJ1-2; D possibly corresponds to TRBD1 (5 bases). This CDR3 comprises 15 residues. Germline V CDR1 and CDR2: SGHDT, YYEEEE. V lost 0 bases and J 3 bases, leaving 12 bases between the germline ends. CDR3 sequence (DNA): TGTGCCAGCAGCTTGGTGCACCAGGGTTACTATGGCTACACCTTC. Protein sequence: CASSLVHQGYYGYTF.

The chain combines TRBV5-1 with TRBJ2-3; perhaps TRBD2 as D (6 bases). The germline gives CDR1 SGHRS, CDR2 YFSETQ. The CDR3 contains 17 residues. V lost 0 bases to trimming and J lost 6 bases, with 20 bases between them. This chain's CDR3 is CASSLGGGTVYVDTQYF. The CDR3 coding sequence is TGCGCCAGCAGCTTGGGTGGGGGGACCGTTTATGTGGATACGCAGTATTTT.

This chain joins TRBV19 and TRBJ2-2; TRBD1 matches at 7 bases. This CDR3 comprises 15 residues. Germline CDR1 LNHDA, CDR2 SQIVND (reference sequence). The V and J ends lost 5 bases and 4 bases, in that order; junction bases with no gene match: 7. CDR3 sequence (DNA): TGTGCCAGTAGTTTCGGGGACAGACCCACCGGGGAGCTGTTTTTT. This gives the protein CASSFGDRPTGELFF. The whole variable domain, filled in from reference TRBV19 and TRBJ2-2, reads DGGITQSPKYLFRKEGQNVTLSCEQNLNHDAMYWYRQDPGQGLRLIYYSQIVNDFQKGDIAEGYSVSREKKESFPLTVTSAQKNPTAFYLCASSFGDRPTGELFFGEGSRLTVL.

The chain links TRBV24-1 to TRBJ2-5; 8 nucleotides align to TRBD1. Germline CDR1 is KGHDR and CDR2 is SFDVKD. The CDR3 has 16 residues. The trim removed 4 bases at V and 2 bases at J, leaving 8 bases unmatched. CDR3 protein: CATSEPGTGSQETQYF. The CDR3 bases are TGTGCCACCAGTGAGCCCGGGACAGGATCTCAAGAGACCCAGTACTTC.

The rearrangement joins TRBV4-2 to TRBJ2-1; D remains unclear. Germline V gene lookup returns CDR1 LGHNA and CDR2 YNFKEQ. The CDR3 covers 18 residues. Trimming removed 0 bases at V and 2 bases at J, with 17 bases between. This CDR3 reads CASSQDLNSLTTYNEQFF. The DNA for the CDR3 is TGTGCCAGCAGCCAAGATCTTAACAGTCTGACCACCTACAATGAGCAGTTCTTC.

The chain employs TRBV19 and TRBJ1-5; 7 positions match TRBD1. Germline V gene sequence: CDR1 LNHDA, CDR2 SQIVND (reference sequence). J lost 3 bases, V lost 1 base, and 6 bases had no gene match. CDR3 length: 16 residues. CDR3 sequence: CASSIVARGANQPQHF. Here the CDR3 DNA reads TGTGCCAGTAGTATAGTGGCCAGGGGGGCCAATCAGCCCCAGCATTTT.

J is TRBJ1-2 and V is TRBV19; D is undetermined. V gave up 4 bases and J gave up 4 bases, with 4 bases separating them. The CDR3 consists of 11 residues. CDR1 and CDR2 (germline): LNHDA, SQIVND (reference sequence). The CDR3 coding sequence is TGTGCCAGTAGTACAGTCTATGGCTACACCTTC. This sequence encodes CASSTVYGYTF.

Only one count was recorded for this clone. This chain links TRBV15 with TRBJ1-5; 8 positions match TRBD1. This CDR3 region has 16 residues. Germline V gene sequence: CDR1 LNHNV, CDR2 YYDKDF (reference sequence). J lost 9 bases, V lost 0 bases, and 10 bases had no gene match. Here the CDR3 reads CATSRDITGGTGPQHF. DNA of the CDR3: TGTGCCACCAGCAGAGATATTACAGGGGGAACGGGGCCCCAGCATTTT.

The gene calls are TRBV5-6 and TRBJ1-2; D remains unclear. CDR3 length equals 16 residues. The germline CDR1 and CDR2 sequences are SGHDT and YYEEEE. Trimming pared 0 bases from V and 8 bases from J, leaving 20 bases between. CDR3 in DNA: TGTGCCAGCAGCTTGGGACATTCAGCTGGCATCTTCGGCTACACCTTC. This codes for CASSLGHSAGIFGYTF.

The rearrangement links TRBV4-2 to TRBJ2-7; D is uncertain. This CDR3 spans 11 amino acids. V was clipped by 5 bases and J by 4 bases, with 6 bases between them. Germline lookup yields CDR1 LGHNA and CDR2 YNFKEQ. The CDR3 here is CASSSGYEQYF. CDR3 nucleotide sequence: TGTGCCAGCAGCTCAGGATACGAGCAGTACTTC.